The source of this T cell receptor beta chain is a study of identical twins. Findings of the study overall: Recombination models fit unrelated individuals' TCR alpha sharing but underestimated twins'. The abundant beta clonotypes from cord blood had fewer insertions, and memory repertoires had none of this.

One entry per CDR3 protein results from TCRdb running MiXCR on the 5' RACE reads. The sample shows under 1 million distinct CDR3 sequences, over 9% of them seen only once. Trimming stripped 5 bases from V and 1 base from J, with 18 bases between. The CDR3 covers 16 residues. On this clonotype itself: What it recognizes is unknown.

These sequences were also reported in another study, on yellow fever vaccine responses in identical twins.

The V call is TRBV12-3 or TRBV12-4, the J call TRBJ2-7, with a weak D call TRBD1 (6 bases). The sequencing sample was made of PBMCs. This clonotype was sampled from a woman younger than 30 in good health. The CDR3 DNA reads TGTGCCAGCAGTCCCCAGGGGCGGGCGCAATCCTACGAGCAGTACTTC. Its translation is CASSPQGRAQSYEQYF.